The 29 T cell receptor beta chains given below trace back to one sample, sequenced in a study of blood T cell repertoires in COVID-19. Data came from immunoSEQ multiplex PCR; TCRdb stores just in-frame clones and leaves some out. The sample consists of around 160,000 clones, 85% to 90% of them appearing once. Sequenced material: PBMCs or T cells enriched from blood (not recorded which). These receptor sequences come from a woman aged 30 to 39 with acute COVID-19.

The chain uses TRBV27 and TRBJ2-7; perhaps TRBD2 as D (5 bases). Trimming left V 5 bases short and J 6 bases short, with 14 bases between. Germline V CDR1 and CDR2: MNHEY, SMNVEV (reference sequence). The CDR3 totals 13 residues. The CDR3 bases are TGTGCCAGCAGTGGTACTAGACACGGCGAGCAGTACTTC. Its translation: CASSGTRHGEQYF.

The V gene is TRBV6-5, the J gene TRBJ2-1; 9 nucleotides line up with TRBD1. The germline V gene encodes CDR1 MNHEY and CDR2 SVGAGI. The V segment lost 2 bases and the J segment 12 bases; nucleotides outside the gene matches: 5. The CDR3 extends over 13 amino acids. CDR3 nucleotides: TGTGCCAGCAGTTACGACAGGGGGGGTTCGCAGTTCTTC. It codes for CASSYDRGGSQFF.

The chain has TRBV7-2 and TRBJ2-7; tentative D call: TRBD1 (5 bases). Germline loops: CDR1 SGHTA, CDR2 FQGNSA. Trimming removed 3 bases at V and 0 bases at J, with 15 bases between. There are 16 residues in the CDR3. CDR3 bases: TGTGCCAGCAGCTTTCCTCCGGATAGGGGCTCCTACGAGCAGTACTTC. Translating it yields CASSFPPDRGSYEQYF.

This clone was recorded a few times. The chain recombines TRBV25-1 with TRBJ2-2; D may be TRBD1 (6 bases). V was clipped by 5 bases and J by 1 base, with 8 bases between them. This CDR3 contains 14 residues. Germline V gene sequence: CDR1 MGHDK, CDR2 SYGVNS. The CDR3 region is CASSLGQNTGELFF. The CDR3 DNA is TGTGCCAGCAGTCTGGGACAGAACACCGGGGAGCTGTTTTTT.

The sample holds many counts of this clone. This sequence joins TRBV29-1 and TRBJ2-3, with 7 bases that match TRBD1. The germline CDR1 and CDR2 sequences are SQVTM and ANQGSEA. V gave up 5 bases and J gave up 5 bases; unmatched junction bases: 10. This CDR3 comprises 14 residues. DNA of the CDR3: TGCAGCGTTTTTAACCTGGGACAGATAGATACGCAGTATTTT. This sequence encodes CSVFNLGQIDTQYF.

The V gene is TRBV12-5, the J gene TRBJ2-3, with TRBD1 identical over 10 bases. V shed 5 bases and J 2 bases; nucleotides not matched to a gene: 10. CDR3 length: 17 residues. Germline CDR1 reads LGHNT; CDR2 reads FRNRAP. Written as DNA, the CDR3 is TGTGCTAGTGGTCCCCGTCCGGGACAGGGGAACACAGATACGCAGTATTTT. This codes for CASGPRPGQGNTDTQYF.

This clone has only one observation. This chain connects TRBV19 to TRBJ2-7; D is undetermined. The CDR3 is 13 amino acids. Germline V gene lookup returns CDR1 LNHDA and CDR2 SQIVND (reference sequence). V lost 6 bases, J lost 3 bases, and 12 bases lay in between. CDR3 in amino acids: CASSHNGGYEQYF. The CDR3 coding sequence is TGTGCCAGTAGCCACAACGGCGGCTACGAGCAGTACTTC. The full variable domain, in which reference TRBV19 and TRBJ2-7 provide the parts outside the CDR3, is DGGITQSPKYLFRKEGQNVTLSCEQNLNHDAMYWYRQDPGQGLRLIYYSQIVNDFQKGDIAEGYSVSREKKESFPLTVTSAQKNPTAFYLCASSHNGGYEQYFGPGTRLTVT.

The gene calls are TRBV4-3 and TRBJ2-3; weak D call: TRBD1 (6 bases). The V end was cut by 4 bases, the J end by 5 bases, with 19 bases between. This CDR3 has 16 residues. Germline-derived CDR1 and CDR2 are LGHNA and YSLEER. The CDR3 is CASSRVTGIREDTQYF. As DNA, the CDR3 is TGCGCCAGCAGCCGAGTTACAGGGATTCGAGAAGATACGCAGTATTTT.

CDR3 region: CASSRAQREITDTQYF. CDR3 coding DNA: TGTGCCAGCAGCCGCGCCCAGCGGGAAATCACAGATACGCAGTATTTT. This chain connects TRBV7-2 to TRBJ2-3; 7 bases line up with TRBD2. Germline lookup yields CDR1 SGHTA and CDR2 FQGNSA. The junction had 10 bases not matched to a gene; V was cut back by 5 bases and J by 2 bases. The CDR3 runs to 16 residues.

V and J are TRBV28 and TRBJ2-6; the D gene is possibly TRBD1 (5 bases). The CDR3 is made up of 16 amino acids. Germline values: CDR1 MDHEN, CDR2 SYDVKM. Trimming pared 3 bases from V and 0 bases from J, leaving 9 bases between. The DNA for the CDR3 is TGTGCCAGCAGTTTTGGGGCCCCCTCTGGGGCCAACGTCCTGACTTTC. It translates to CASSFGAPSGANVLTF.

The chain employs TRBV5-1 and TRBJ2-2; no firm D call. Trimming took 3 bases from V and 0 from J, leaving 12 bases between them. The CDR3 consists of 16 residues. The germline V gene has CDR1 SGHRS and CDR2 YFSETQ. For the CDR3, the DNA is TGCGCCAGCAGCTACTTAGATAAATCGAACACCGGGGAGCTGTTTTTT. Translating it yields CASSYLDKSNTGELFF.

V usage is TRBV6-4 and J usage is TRBJ2-1; maybe TRBD1 (5 bases). This CDR3 has 13 residues. The germline gives CDR1 MRHNA, CDR2 SNTAGT. V lost 6 bases to trimming and J lost 6 bases, with 12 bases between them. The DNA of the CDR3 is TGTGCCAGCAGCAGGGAATTAACCAATGAGCAGTTCTTC. Its protein product is CASSRELTNEQFF.

This sequence joins TRBV7-2 and TRBJ2-7; tentatively, D is TRBD2 (5 bases). The CDR3 consists of 15 residues. V was pared by 1 base and J by 4 bases, with 14 bases between. The germline V gene encodes CDR1 SGHTA and CDR2 FQGNSA. The CDR3 DNA is TGTGCCAGCAGCTTAGTGTCAGAGCGAGGGTACGAGCAGTACTTC. This translates into CASSLVSERGYEQYF.

Written as DNA, the CDR3 is TGTGCCAGCGCTAGTCTAGTAATGTCGGTCGCCTATGGCTACACCTTC. Translated: CASASLVMSVAYGYTF. The chain has TRBV28 and TRBJ1-2; D not resolved. Germline V gene lookup returns CDR1 MDHEN and CDR2 SYDVKM. There are 16 residues in the CDR3. Trimming removed 8 bases at V and 4 bases at J, with 23 bases between.

This chain links TRBV5-4 with TRBJ1-1, with a weak D call TRBD1 (5 bases). Germline assignment: CDR1 SGHNT and CDR2 YYREEE (reference sequence). CDR3 length: 17 residues. The V end lost 1 base, the J end lost 4 bases, and 20 bases lay between the germline ends. DNA for the CDR3: TGTGCCAGCAGCTTGCCCTCTGGGTCAGGGCGGGGCACTGAAGCTTTCTTT. This sequence encodes CASSLPSGSGRGTEAFF.

This clone was seen just once. The chain employs TRBV28 and TRBJ2-7; D is ambiguous. Germline V gene lookup returns CDR1 MDHEN and CDR2 SYDVKM. The V end lost 8 bases, the J end lost 1 base, and 12 bases lay between the germline ends. CDR3 length: 13 amino acids. The CDR3 DNA sequence: TGTGCCAGCGGCAAAACCTGGTCCTACGAGCAGTACTTC. Protein: CASGKTWSYEQYF.

The chain joins TRBV5-1 to TRBJ2-1; 12 bases are a match to TRBD1. The CDR3 is 15 amino acids. Germline CDR1 reads SGHRS; CDR2 reads YFSETQ. The junction had 3 bases not matched to a gene; V was cut back by 0 bases and J by 8 bases. The CDR3 region is CASSLGGTGGDEQFF. DNA of the CDR3: TGCGCCAGCAGCTTGGGTGGGACAGGGGGCGATGAGCAGTTCTTC.

This sequence joins TRBV2 and TRBJ2-5, with D possibly TRBD1 on 6 matching bases. There are 15 residues in the CDR3. Trimming took off 6 bases at V and 5 bases at J, with 19 bases between the two ends. Germline CDR1 SNHLY, CDR2 FYNNEI. CDR3 protein: CASRKDRLVEETQYF. CDR3 bases: TGTGCCAGCAGGAAGGACAGATTAGTCGAGGAGACCCAGTACTTC.

The V and J genes are TRBV7-2 and TRBJ2-2; maybe TRBD2 (6 bases). Germline CDR1 and CDR2: SGHTA and FQGNSA. Deletions cut 4 bases from V and 5 bases from J, with 11 bases between. The CDR3 totals 14 residues. The CDR3 region is CASSYRAGTGELFF. As DNA, the CDR3 is TGTGCCAGCAGCTACCGAGCGGGTACCGGGGAGCTGTTTTTT.

The chain couples TRBV27 to TRBJ2-6, with 7 bases matching TRBD1. The germline V gene has CDR1 MNHEY and CDR2 SMNVEV (reference sequence). The CDR3 is made up of 19 amino acids. J gave up 0 bases and V 6 bases, and 14 bases lay outside the gene matches. Here the CDR3 reads CASSTPEGTAYSGANVLTF. CDR3 nucleotides: TGTGCCAGCAGCACACCTGAAGGGACAGCCTACTCTGGGGCCAACGTCCTGACTTTC.

CDR3 sequence reads: CASSPRRVKSTPQETQYF. The CDR3 nucleotides read TGTGCCAGCAGTCCTAGGAGGGTGAAGTCGACTCCTCAAGAGACCCAGTACTTC. The chain has TRBV28 and TRBJ2-5; D may be TRBD2 (6 bases). The CDR3 runs 18 residues. Germline-derived CDR1 and CDR2 are MDHEN and SYDVKM. The V end was cut by 5 bases, the J end by 2 bases, with 24 bases between.

This clone was seen a single time. The chain is built from TRBV15 and TRBJ1-1; 7 bases map to TRBD1. J lost 1 base, V lost 0 bases, and 8 bases had no gene match. The CDR3 has 17 amino acids. Germline V gene lookup returns CDR1 LNHNV and CDR2 YYDKDF (reference sequence). CDR3 protein: CATSRDLWTGQNTEAFF. CDR3 DNA sequence: TGTGCCACCAGCAGAGATCTATGGACAGGACAGAACACTGAAGCTTTCTTT.

This clone is a singleton in its sample. V usage is TRBV9 and J usage is TRBJ2-5; TRBD2 agrees at 9 bases. CDR1 and CDR2 from the germline V gene are SGDLS and YYNGEE. The J segment lost 4 bases and the V segment lost 1 base, leaving 5 bases of the junction unmatched. This CDR3 is 15 amino acids long. The CDR3 region has the DNA TGTGCCAGCAGCGTACTAGCGGGAATAGGAGAGACCCAGTACTTC. Its protein product is CASSVLAGIGETQYF.

CDR3 nucleotide sequence: TGTGCCAGCAGCTTATTGGAGGCTCTTAGCACAGATACGCAGTATTTT. This sequence encodes CASSLLEALSTDTQYF. The V call is TRBV7-8, the J call TRBJ2-3; tentatively, D is TRBD2 (5 bases). V lost 2 bases to trimming and J lost 0 bases, with 12 bases between them. The CDR3 sequence is 16 residues long. The germline V gene encodes CDR1 SGHVS and CDR2 FQNEAQ.

This clone was seen more than once but under ten times. Distinct nucleotide sequences in the sample also encode this CDR3. This sequence joins TRBV7-3 and TRBJ1-1, with 9 nucleotides matching TRBD1. J gave up 4 bases and V 5 bases, and 5 bases lay outside the gene matches. Germline V gene data show CDR1 as SGHTA and CDR2 as FQGTGA. This CDR3 has 14 residues. The CDR3 protein is CASSLTGGGTEAFF. CDR3 coding DNA: TGTGCCAGCAGCCTGACAGGGGGAGGCACTGAAGCTTTCTTT.

The chain has TRBV7-9 and TRBJ1-1; perhaps TRBD1 as D (5 bases). Trimming took 5 bases from V and 1 from J, leaving 14 bases between them. CDR1 is SEHNR, CDR2 FQNEAQ, per germline (reference sequence). The CDR3 contains 15 residues. The CDR3 loop is CASSREGLTNTEAFF. CDR3 sequence (DNA): TGTGCCAGCAGCCGGGAGGGGTTAACGAACACTGAAGCTTTCTTT.

V usage is TRBV18 and J usage is TRBJ2-1, with 8 bases identical to TRBD1. This CDR3 comprises 19 residues. V lost 3 bases to trimming and J lost 7 bases; unmatched junction nucleotides: 20. Germline lookup yields CDR1 KGHSH and CDR2 LQKENI. In DNA, the CDR3 is TGTGCCAGCTCACCTAACCCTCGGACAGGGACAAATTTACAAAATGAGCAGTTCTTC. Amino acid sequence: CASSPNPRTGTNLQNEQFF.

This sequence joins TRBV30 and TRBJ1-2, with no clear D. Trimming removed 0 bases at V and 7 bases at J, with 12 bases between. There are 13 residues in the CDR3. Per the germline V gene, CDR1 is GTSNPN and CDR2 is SVGIG (reference sequence). CDR3 sequence (DNA): TGTGCCTGGAGTGTACTTGGGTCGGGTGGCTACACCTTC. This encodes CAWSVLGSGGYTF.

The rearrangement uses TRBV9 and TRBJ1-2; D might be TRBD1 (5 bases). V was pared by 3 bases and J by 1 base, with 19 bases between. CDR1 is SGDLS and CDR2 is YYNGEE in the germline V gene. CDR3 size: 17 residues. The CDR3 loop is CASSAPAGPTYNYGYTF. The CDR3 DNA reads as TGTGCCAGCAGCGCGCCAGCGGGACCTACTTATAACTATGGCTACACCTTC.